This T cell receptor beta chain was identified during a study of memory CD4+ T cells and cytomegalovirus serostatus. For the study at large: Healthy Belgian adult donors included about nine CMV-positive and approximately 25 CMV-negative people.

The sort gate was single viable CD3+CD4+CD8-CD45RO+ cells for memory CD4+ T cells. CMV serostatus came from serum IgG against pp150, pp28, p38, p52. After thawing, CD4+ T cells were positively selected. Clones were read by immunoSEQ multiplex PCR, and TCRdb kept only the in-frame ones, dropping some. The sample includes under 55,000 clones, around 78% of them seen just once. This clone was seen just once. The specimen sequenced was memory CD4+ T cells from blood. The clonotype originates from an adult in good health and CMV-seronegative.

The CDR3 coding sequence is TGTGCCATCGGGGTAGTCGACGAGCAGTACTTC. This translates into CAIGVVDEQYF. This sequence joins TRBV10-3 and TRBJ2-7; the D is unclear. From germline, CDR1 is ENHRY and CDR2 SYGVKD. This CDR3 has 11 residues. V lost 8 bases to trimming and J lost 5 bases, with 10 bases between them.